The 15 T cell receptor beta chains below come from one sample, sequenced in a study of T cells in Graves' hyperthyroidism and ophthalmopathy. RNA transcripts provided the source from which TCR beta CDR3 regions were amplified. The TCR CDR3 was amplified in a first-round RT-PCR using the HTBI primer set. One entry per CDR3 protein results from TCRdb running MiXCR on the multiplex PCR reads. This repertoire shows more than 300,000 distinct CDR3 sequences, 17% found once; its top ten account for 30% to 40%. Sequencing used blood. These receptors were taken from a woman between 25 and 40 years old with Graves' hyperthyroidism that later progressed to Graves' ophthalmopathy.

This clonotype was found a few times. CDR3 protein: CASSGLALTGGRVLTDTQYF. The CDR3 DNA sequence: TGTGCCAGCAGTGGACTAGCCCTGACAGGGGGGCGGGTTTTAACAGATACGCAGTATTTT. This chain connects TRBV6-1 to TRBJ2-3, with 9 bases identical to TRBD1. The germline gives CDR1 MNHNS, CDR2 SASEGT. This CDR3 comprises 20 residues. V was pared by 4 bases and J by 3 bases, with 20 bases of the junction left unmatched.

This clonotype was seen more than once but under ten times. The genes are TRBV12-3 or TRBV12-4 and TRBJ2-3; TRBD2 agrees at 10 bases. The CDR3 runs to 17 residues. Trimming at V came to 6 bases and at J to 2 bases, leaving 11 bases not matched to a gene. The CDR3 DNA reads TGTGCCAGCAGCAATATAATACTAGCGGGAAACACAGATACGCAGTATTTT. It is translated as CASSNIILAGNTDTQYF.

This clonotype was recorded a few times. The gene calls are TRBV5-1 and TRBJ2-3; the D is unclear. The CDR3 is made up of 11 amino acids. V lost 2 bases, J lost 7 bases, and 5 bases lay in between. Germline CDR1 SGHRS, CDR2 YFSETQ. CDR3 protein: CASSFRNTQYF. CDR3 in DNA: TGCGCCAGCAGCTTCCGGAATACGCAGTATTTT.

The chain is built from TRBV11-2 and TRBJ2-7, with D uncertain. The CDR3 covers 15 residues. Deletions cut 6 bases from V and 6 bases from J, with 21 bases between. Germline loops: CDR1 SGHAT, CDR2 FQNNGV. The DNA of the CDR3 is TGTGCCAGCAGTGAAGGAAGGGCAGAGAAAAGCGAGCAGTACTTC. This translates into CASSEGRAEKSEQYF.

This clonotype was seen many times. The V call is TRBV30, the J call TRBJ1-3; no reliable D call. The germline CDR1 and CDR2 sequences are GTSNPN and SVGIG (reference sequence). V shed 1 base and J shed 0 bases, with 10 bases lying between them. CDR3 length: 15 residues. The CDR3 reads CAWSARTYSGNTIYF. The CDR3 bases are TGTGCCTGGAGTGCCCGAACATACTCTGGAAACACCATATATTTT.

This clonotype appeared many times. The DNA of the CDR3 is TGTGCCAGCAGTTCGGAAACGTCGTTGTACACATTTAGCACAGATACGCAGTATTTT. Its protein is CASSSETSLYTFSTDTQYF. V usage is TRBV27 and J usage is TRBJ2-3; D call uncertain. V lost 4 bases and J 0 bases, leaving 23 bases between the germline ends. The CDR3 is 19 residues long. Per the germline V gene, CDR1 is MNHEY and CDR2 is SMNVEV (reference sequence).

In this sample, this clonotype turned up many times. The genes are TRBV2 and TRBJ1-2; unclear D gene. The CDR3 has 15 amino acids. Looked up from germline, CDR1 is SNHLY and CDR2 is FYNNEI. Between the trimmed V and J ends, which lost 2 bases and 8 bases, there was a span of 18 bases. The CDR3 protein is CASSERPGLSSGYTF. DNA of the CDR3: TGTGCCAGCAGTGAAAGGCCGGGTCTCTCGTCGGGCTACACCTTC.

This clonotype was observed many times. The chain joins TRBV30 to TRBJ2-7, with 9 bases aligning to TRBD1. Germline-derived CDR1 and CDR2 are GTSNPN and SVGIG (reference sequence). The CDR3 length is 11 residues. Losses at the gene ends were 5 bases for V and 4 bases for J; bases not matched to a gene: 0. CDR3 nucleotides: TGTGCCTGGGGACAGGGGTACGAGCAGTACTTC. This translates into CAWGQGYEQYF.

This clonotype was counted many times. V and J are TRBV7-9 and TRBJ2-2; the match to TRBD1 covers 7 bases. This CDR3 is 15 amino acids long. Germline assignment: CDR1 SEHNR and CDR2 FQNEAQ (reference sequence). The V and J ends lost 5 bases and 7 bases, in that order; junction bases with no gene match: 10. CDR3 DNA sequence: TGTGCCAGCAGCCTAATCGGACAGGTCGGCGGGGAGCTGTTTTTT. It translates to CASSLIGQVGGELFF.

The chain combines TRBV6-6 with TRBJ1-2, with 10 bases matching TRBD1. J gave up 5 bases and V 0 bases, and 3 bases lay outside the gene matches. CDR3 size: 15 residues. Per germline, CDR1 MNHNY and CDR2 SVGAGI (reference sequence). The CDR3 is CASSYSGTGDYGYTF. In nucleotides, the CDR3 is TGTGCCAGCAGTTACTCTGGGACAGGGGATTATGGCTACACCTTC.

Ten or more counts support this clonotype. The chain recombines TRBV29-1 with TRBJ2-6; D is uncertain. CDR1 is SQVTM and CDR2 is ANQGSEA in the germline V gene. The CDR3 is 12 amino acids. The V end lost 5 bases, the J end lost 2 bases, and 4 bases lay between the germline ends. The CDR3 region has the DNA TGCAGCGTTTTAACTGGGGCCAACGTCCTGACTTTC. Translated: CSVLTGANVLTF.

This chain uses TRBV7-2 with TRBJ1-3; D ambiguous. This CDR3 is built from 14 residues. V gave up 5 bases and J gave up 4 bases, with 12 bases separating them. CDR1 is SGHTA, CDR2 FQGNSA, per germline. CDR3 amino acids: CASSRVLGGNTIYF. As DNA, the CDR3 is TGTGCCAGCAGCCGGGTCCTCGGGGGAAACACCATATATTTT.

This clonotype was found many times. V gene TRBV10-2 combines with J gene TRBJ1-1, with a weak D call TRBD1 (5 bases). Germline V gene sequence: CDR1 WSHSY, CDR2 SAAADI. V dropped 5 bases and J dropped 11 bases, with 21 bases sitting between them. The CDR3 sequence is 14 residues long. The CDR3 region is CASSSGRRGATAFF. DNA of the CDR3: TGCGCCAGCAGTTCCGGCCGTAGGGGCGCAACTGCTTTCTTT.

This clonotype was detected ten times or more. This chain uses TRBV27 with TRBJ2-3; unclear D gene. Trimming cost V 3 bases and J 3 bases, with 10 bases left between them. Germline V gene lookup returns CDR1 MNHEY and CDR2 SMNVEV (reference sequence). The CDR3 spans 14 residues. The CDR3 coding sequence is TGTGCCAGCAGTTTCTACACCGGTACAGATACGCAGTATTTT. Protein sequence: CASSFYTGTDTQYF.

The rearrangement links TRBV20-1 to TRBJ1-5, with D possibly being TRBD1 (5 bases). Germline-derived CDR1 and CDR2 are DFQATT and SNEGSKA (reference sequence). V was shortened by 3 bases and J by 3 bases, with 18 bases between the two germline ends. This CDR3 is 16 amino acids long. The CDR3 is CSASPREDIDNQPQHF. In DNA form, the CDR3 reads TGCAGTGCTAGTCCCCGGGAGGACATTGACAATCAGCCCCAGCATTTT.